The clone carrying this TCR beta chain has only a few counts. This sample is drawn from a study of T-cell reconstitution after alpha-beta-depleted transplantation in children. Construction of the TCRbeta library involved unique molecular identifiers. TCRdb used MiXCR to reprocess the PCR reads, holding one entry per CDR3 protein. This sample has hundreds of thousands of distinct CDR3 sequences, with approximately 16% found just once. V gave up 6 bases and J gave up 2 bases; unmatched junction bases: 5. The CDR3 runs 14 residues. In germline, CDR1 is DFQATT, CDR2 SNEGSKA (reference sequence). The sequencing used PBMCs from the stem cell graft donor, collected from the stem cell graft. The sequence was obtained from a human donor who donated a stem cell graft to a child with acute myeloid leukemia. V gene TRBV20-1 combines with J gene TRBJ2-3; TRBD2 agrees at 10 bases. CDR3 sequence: CSADGLAVTDTQYF. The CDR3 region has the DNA TGCAGTGCCGACGGACTAGCGGTCACAGATACGCAGTATTTT.